This paragraph covers one TCR beta chain sequence. V was pared by 5 bases and J by 0 bases, with 4 bases of the junction left unmatched. Germline V gene sequence: CDR1 SGHTA, CDR2 FQGNSA. This CDR3 is built from 15 residues. The source of the sample is a study of blood T cell repertoires in COVID-19. The overall study: Samples of COVID-19 (acute and convalescent) were obtained from the United States, Italy and Spain.

The assay was immunoSEQ multiplex PCR, and TCRdb's table has in-frame clones only and misses some. Counted here are around 120,000 clones, around 81% occurring once; the ten biggest clones make up 2% to 2.5%. This clonotype was obtained from a man in his sixties or seventies with acute or convalescent COVID-19. Material: peripheral blood. This chain joins TRBV7-2 and TRBJ2-1; TRBD2 agrees at 7 bases. This CDR3 is CASSVSGVSYNEQFF. CDR3 nucleotides: TGTGCCAGCAGCGTCAGCGGGGTCTCCTACAATGAGCAGTTCTTC.